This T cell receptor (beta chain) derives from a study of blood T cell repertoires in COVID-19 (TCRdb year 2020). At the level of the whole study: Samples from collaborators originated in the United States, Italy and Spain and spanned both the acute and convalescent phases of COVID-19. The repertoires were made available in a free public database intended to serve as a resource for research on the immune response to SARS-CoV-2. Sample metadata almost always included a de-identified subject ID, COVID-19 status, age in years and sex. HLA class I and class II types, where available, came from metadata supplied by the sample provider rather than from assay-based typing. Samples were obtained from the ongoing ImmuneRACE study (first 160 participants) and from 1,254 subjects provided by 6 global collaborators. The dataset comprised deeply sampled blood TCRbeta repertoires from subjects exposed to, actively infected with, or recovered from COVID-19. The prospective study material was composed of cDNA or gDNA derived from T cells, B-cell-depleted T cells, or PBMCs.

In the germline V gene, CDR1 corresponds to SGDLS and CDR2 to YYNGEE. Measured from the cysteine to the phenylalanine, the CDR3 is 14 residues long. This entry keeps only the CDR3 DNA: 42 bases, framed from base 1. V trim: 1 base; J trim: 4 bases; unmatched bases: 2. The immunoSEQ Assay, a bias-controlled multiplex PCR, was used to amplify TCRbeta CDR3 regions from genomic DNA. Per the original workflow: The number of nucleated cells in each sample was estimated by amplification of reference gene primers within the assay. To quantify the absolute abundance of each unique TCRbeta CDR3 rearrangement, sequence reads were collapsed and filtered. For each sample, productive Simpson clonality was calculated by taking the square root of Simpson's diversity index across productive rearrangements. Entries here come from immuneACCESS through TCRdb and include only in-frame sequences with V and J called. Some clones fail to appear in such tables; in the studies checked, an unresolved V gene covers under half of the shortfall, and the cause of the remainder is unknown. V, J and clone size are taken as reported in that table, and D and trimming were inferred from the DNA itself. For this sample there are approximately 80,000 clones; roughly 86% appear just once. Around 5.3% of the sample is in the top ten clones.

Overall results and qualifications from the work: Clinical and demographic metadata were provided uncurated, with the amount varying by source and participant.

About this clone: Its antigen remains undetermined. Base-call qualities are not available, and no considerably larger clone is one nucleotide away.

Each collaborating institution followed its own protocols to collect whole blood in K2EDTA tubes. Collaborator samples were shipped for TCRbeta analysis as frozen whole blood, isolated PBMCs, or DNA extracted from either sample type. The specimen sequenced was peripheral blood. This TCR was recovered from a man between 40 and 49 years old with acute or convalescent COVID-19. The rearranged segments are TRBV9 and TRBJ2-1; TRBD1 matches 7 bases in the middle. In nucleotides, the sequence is TGTGCCAGCAGCGTATCGGGACAGTACAATGAGCAGTTCTTC. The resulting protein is CASSVSGQYNEQFF.